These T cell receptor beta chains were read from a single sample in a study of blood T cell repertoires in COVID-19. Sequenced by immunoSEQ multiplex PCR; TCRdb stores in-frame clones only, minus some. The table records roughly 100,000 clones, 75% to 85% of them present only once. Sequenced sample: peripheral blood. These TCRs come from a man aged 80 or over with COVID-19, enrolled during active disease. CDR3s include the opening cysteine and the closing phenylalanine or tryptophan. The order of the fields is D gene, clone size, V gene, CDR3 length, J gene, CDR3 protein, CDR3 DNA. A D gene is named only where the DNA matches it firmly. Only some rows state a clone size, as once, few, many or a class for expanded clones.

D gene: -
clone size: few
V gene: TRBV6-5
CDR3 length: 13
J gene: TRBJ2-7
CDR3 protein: CASIGSSFHEQYF
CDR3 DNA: TGTGCCAGCATTGGGAGTTCATTCCACGAGCAGTACTTC

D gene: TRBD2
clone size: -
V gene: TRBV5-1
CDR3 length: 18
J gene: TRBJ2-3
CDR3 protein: CASRPLTTSGRATDTQYF
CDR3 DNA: TGCGCCAGCAGGCCATTGACGACTAGCGGGAGGGCCACAGATACGCAGTATTTT

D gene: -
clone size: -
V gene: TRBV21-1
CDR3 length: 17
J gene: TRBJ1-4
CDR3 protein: CASSKGRQGKGNEKLFF
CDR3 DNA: TGTGCCAGCAGCAAAGGGAGACAGGGGAAGGGTAACGAAAAACTGTTTTTT

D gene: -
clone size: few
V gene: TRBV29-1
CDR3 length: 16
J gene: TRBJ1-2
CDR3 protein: CSVDEVGRGSNYGYTF
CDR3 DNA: TGCAGCGTTGATGAAGTAGGGCGGGGGTCTAACTATGGCTACACCTTC

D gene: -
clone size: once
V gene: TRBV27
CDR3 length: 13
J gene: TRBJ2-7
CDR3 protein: CASSVQDDYEQYF
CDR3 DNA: TGTGCCAGCAGTGTACAGGATGACTACGAGCAGTACTTC

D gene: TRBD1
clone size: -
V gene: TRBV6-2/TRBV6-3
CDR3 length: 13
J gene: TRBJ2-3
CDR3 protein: CASSAGGPDTQYF
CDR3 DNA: TGTGCCAGCAGTGCAGGGGGTCCGGATACGCAGTATTTT

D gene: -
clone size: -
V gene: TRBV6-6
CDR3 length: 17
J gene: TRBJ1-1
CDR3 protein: CASSHMGGGRVDTEAFF
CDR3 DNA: TGTGCCAGCAGTCACATGGGGGGGGGCAGGGTTGACACTGAAGCTTTCTTT

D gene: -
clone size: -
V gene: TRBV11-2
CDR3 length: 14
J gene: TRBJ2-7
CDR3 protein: CASSLDRAYYEQYF
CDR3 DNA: TGTGCCAGCAGCTTAGACAGGGCCTACTACGAGCAGTACTTC

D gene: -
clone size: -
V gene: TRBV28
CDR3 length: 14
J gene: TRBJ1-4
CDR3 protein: CASSLGGAGEKLFF
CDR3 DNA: TGTGCCAGCAGTTTGGGGGGGGCGGGTGAAAAACTGTTTTTT

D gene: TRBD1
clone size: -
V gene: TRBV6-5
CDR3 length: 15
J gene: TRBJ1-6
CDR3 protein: CASRTPGQLNSPLHF
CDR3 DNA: TGTGCCAGCAGAACTCCGGGACAGTTGAATTCACCCCTCCACTTT

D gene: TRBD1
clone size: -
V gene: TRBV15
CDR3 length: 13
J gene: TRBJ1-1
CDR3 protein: CATSLDRPAEAFF
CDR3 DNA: TGTGCCACCAGCCTGGACAGGCCGGCTGAAGCTTTCTTT

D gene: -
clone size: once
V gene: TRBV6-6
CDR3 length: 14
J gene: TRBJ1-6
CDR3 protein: CASSYGETNSPLHF
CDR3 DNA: TGTGCCAGCAGTTATGGGGAGACGAATTCACCCCTCCACTTT

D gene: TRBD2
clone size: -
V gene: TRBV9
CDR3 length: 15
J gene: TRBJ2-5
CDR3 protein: CASRAGTRIGETQYF
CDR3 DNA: TGTGCCAGCAGAGCCGGGACTAGGATTGGAGAGACCCAGTACTTC

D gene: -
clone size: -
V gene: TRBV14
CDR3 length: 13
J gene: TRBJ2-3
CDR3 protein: CASSQDLVDTQYF
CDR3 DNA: TGTGCCAGCAGCCAAGATCTAGTAGATACGCAGTATTTT

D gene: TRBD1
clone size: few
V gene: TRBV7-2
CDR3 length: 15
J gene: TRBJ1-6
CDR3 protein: CASSSQGQLNSPLHF
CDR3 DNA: TGTGCCAGCAGCTCGCAGGGACAGCTGAATTCACCCCTCCACTTT

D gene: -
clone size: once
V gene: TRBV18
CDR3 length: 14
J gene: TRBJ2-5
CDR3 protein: CASSPILGRETQYF
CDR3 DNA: TGTGCCAGCTCACCAATACTAGGGAGAGAGACCCAGTACTTC

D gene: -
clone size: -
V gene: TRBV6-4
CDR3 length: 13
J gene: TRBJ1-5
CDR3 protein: CASSAESNQPQHF
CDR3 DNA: TGTGCCAGCAGTGCAGAAAGCAATCAGCCCCAGCATTTT

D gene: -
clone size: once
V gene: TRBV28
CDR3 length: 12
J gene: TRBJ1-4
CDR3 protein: CASRVSSEKLFF
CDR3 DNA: TGTGCCAGCAGGGTCAGTTCTGAAAAACTGTTTTTT

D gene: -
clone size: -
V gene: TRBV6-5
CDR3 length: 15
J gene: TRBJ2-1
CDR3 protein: CASSYSIGGYNEQFF
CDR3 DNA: TGTGCCAGCAGTTACTCAATTGGGGGGTACAATGAGCAGTTCTTC

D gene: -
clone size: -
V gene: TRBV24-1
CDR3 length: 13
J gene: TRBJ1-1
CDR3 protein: CATSDFPNTEAFF
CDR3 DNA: TGTGCCACCAGTGATTTCCCAAACACTGAAGCTTTCTTT

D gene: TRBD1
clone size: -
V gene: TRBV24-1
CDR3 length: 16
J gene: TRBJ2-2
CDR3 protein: CATSTGTGWDTGELFF
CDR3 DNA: TGTGCCACCAGTACCGGGACAGGGTGGGACACCGGGGAGCTGTTTTTT

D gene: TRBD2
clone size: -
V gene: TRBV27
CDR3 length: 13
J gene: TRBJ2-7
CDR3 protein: CASREAGEYEQYF
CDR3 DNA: TGTGCCAGCAGGGAAGCGGGAGAGTACGAGCAGTACTTC

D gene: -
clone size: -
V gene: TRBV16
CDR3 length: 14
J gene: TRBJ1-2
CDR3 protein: CASSQSRGNYGYTF
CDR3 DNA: TGTGCCAGCAGCCAATCCAGGGGCAACTATGGCTACACCTTC

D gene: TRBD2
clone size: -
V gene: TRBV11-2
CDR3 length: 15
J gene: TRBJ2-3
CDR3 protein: CASSRTSARTDTQYF
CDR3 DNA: TGTGCCAGCAGCCGGACTAGCGCCCGCACAGATACGCAGTATTTT

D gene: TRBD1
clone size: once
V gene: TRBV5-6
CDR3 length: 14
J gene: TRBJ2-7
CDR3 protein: CASSRDRGSYEQYF
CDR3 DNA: TGTGCCAGCAGCCGGGACAGGGGATCCTACGAGCAGTACTTC

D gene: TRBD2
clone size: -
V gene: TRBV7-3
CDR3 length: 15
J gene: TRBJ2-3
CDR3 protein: CASSLVGGAIDTQYF
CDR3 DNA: TGTGCCAGCAGCTTAGTCGGGGGGGCCATAGATACGCAGTATTTT

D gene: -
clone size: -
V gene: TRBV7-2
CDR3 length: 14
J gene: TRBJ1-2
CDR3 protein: CASSSGTSPEGYTF
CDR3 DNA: TGTGCCAGCAGCTCGGGGACAAGCCCTGAGGGCTACACCTTC

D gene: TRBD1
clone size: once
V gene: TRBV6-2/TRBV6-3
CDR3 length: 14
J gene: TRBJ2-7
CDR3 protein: CASSYLTGINEQYF
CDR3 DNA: TGTGCCAGCAGTTACTTGACAGGGATCAACGAGCAGTACTTC

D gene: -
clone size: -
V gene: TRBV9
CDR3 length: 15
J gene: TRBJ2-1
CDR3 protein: CASSVRVAAYNEQFF
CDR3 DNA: TGTGCCAGCAGCGTGCGGGTAGCGGCATACAATGAGCAGTTCTTC

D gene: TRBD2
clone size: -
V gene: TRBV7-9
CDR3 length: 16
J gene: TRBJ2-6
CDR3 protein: CASSLGGGTGANVLTF
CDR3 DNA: TGTGCCAGCAGCTTAGGGGGAGGGACTGGGGCCAACGTCCTGACTTTC

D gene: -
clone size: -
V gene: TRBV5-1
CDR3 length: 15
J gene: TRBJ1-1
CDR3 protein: CASSGGENWSPEAFF
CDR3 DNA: TGCGCCAGCAGCGGGGGGGAGAATTGGAGCCCTGAAGCTTTCTTT

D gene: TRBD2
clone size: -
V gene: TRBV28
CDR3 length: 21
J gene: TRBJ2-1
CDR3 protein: CASSLKLVPASGRIDYNEQFF
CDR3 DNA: TGTGCCAGCAGTTTAAAGTTAGTCCCTGCTAGCGGGAGAATCGACTACAATGAGCAGTTCTTC

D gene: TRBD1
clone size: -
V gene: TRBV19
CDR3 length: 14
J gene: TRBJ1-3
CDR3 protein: CASRQGSSGNTIYF
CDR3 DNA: TGTGCCAGTCGACAGGGCAGCTCTGGAAACACCATATATTTT

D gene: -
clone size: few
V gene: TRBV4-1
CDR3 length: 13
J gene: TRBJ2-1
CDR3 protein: CASSQDPFNEQFF
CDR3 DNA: TGCGCCAGCAGCCAAGATCCCTTCAATGAGCAGTTCTTC

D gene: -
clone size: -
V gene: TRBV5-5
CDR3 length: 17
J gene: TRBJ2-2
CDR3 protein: CASSSGRTGLNTGELFF
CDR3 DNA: TGTGCCAGCAGCTCGGGAAGAACGGGACTTAACACCGGGGAGCTGTTTTTT

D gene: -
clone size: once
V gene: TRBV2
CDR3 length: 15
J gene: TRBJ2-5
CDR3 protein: CASAPLPSVQETQYF
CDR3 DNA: TGTGCCAGCGCCCCGCTACCTAGCGTCCAAGAGACCCAGTACTTC

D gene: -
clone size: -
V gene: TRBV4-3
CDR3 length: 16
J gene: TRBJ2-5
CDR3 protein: CASSQDGERAQETQYF
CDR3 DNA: TGCGCCAGCAGCCAAGACGGTGAGCGGGCACAAGAGACCCAGTACTTC

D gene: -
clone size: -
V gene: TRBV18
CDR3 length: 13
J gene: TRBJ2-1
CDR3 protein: CASSPQTGNEQFF
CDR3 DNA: TGTGCCAGCTCACCACAGACAGGTAATGAGCAGTTCTTC

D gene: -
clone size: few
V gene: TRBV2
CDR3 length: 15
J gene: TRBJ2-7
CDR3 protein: CASSEGTAASYEQYF
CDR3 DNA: TGTGCCAGCAGTGAAGGGACAGCAGCTTCCTACGAGCAGTACTTC

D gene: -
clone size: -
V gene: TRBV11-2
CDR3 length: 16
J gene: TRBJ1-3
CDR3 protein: CASSLQQQVSGNTIYF
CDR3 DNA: TGTGCCAGCAGCTTACAACAACAGGTCTCTGGAAACACCATATATTTT

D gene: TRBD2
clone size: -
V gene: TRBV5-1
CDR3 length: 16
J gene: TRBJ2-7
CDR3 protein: CASSSDFGLAANEQYF
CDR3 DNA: TGCGCCAGCAGCTCAGACTTCGGACTAGCGGCCAACGAGCAGTACTTC

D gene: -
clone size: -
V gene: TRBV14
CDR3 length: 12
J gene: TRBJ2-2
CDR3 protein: CASSRGNGELFF
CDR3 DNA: TGTGCCAGCAGCAGGGGCAACGGGGAGCTGTTTTTT

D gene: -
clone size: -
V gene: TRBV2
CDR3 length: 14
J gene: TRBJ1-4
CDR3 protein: CASRPGVANEKLFF
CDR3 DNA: TGTGCCAGCAGACCAGGGGTTGCTAATGAAAAACTGTTTTTT

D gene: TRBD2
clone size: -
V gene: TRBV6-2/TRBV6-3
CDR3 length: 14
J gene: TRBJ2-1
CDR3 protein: CASSYERGRHEQFF
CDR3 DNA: TGTGCCAGCAGTTACGAGCGGGGGAGACATGAGCAGTTCTTC

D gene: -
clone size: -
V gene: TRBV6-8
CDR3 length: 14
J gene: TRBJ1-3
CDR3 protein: CASSYLNSGNTIYF
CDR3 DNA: TGTGCCAGCAGTTATTTAAACTCTGGAAACACCATATATTTT

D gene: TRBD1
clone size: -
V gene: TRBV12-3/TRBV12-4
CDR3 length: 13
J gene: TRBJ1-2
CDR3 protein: CASSWTGESGYTF
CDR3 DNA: TGTGCCAGCAGTTGGACAGGGGAGTCTGGCTACACCTTC

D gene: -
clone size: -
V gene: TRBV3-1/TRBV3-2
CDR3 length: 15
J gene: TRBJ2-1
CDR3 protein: CASRAGSHTYNEQFF
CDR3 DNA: TGTGCCAGCAGGGCGGGGTCTCATACCTACAATGAGCAGTTCTTC